These 22 T cell receptor beta chains originate from one sample sequenced in a study of response to subunit inactivated influenza vaccine. One entry per CDR3 protein, called by TCRdb with MiXCR from the RT-PCR reads. The table includes around 500,000 distinct CDR3 sequences, about a tenth detected once. This specimen consisted of PBMCs from blood, obtained roughly 46 days after vaccination. Source of these receptors: a man in his fifties who received an inactivated influenza vaccine.

This chain links TRBV20-1 with TRBJ1-6; a possible D gene is TRBD1 (6 bases). This CDR3 comprises 14 residues. The germline gives CDR1 DFQATT, CDR2 SNEGSKA (reference sequence). V was cut by 6 bases and J by 9 bases, with 18 bases left in between. The DNA for the CDR3 is TGCAGTGCGCCGACTGGGATCAGGGGTTCACCCCTCCACTTT. Translation gives CSAPTGIRGSPLHF.

Worth noting for this clonotype: One junction end disagrees with the germline gene, perhaps due to a read error. The V call is TRBV7-7, the J call TRBJ2-7; weak D call: TRBD2 (5 bases). This CDR3 has 16 amino acids. Germline V gene data show CDR1 as SSHAT and CDR2 as FNYEAQ (reference sequence). The chain's CDR3 is CASITSVPGCSYEQYF. CDR3 in DNA: TGTGCTAGCATTACATCCGTTCCGGGGTGCTCCTACGAGCAGTACTTC.

The rearrangement joins TRBV25-1 to TRBJ1-4; 10 bases agree with TRBD1. The CDR3 loop spans 15 amino acids. The germline V gene has CDR1 MGHDK and CDR2 SYGVNS. V gave up 2 bases and J gave up 7 bases; unmatched junction bases: 4. The DNA for the CDR3 is TGTGCCAGCAGTGAAGTGGGGACAGGGGCTGAAAAACTGTTTTTT. It translates to CASSEVGTGAEKLFF.

This clonotype showed up many times. The J gene is TRBJ2-3, the V gene TRBV5-1; a possible D gene is TRBD2 (5 bases). From germline, CDR1 is SGHRS and CDR2 YFSETQ. This CDR3 is built from 15 residues. Trimming took 3 bases from V and 2 from J, leaving 13 bases between them. The CDR3 region is CASSSTWGATDTQYF. In DNA, the CDR3 is TGCGCCAGCAGCTCAACGTGGGGAGCCACAGATACGCAGTATTTT.

This rearrangement joins TRBV11-2 to TRBJ2-7, with no clear D. Per germline, CDR1 SGHAT and CDR2 FQNNGV. Between the trimmed V and J ends, which lost 0 bases and 6 bases, there was a span of 15 bases. There are 15 residues in the CDR3. The CDR3 loop is CASSLDQGFMAEQYF. CDR3 DNA: TGTGCCAGCAGCTTAGATCAAGGGTTCATGGCCGAGCAGTACTTC. Full variable domain (remainder filled in from reference TRBV11-2 and TRBJ2-7): EAGVAQSPRYKIIEKRQSVAFWCNPISGHATLYWYQQILGQGPKLLIQFQNNGVVDDSQLPKDRFSAERLKGVDSTLKIQPAKLEDSAVYLCASSLDQGFMAEQYFGPGTRLTVT.

This clonotype appeared many times. This chain uses TRBV6-5 with TRBJ2-1; D is uncertain. V lost 0 bases to trimming and J lost 6 bases, with 15 bases between them. From germline, CDR1 is MNHEY and CDR2 SVGAGI. This CDR3 is built from 16 residues. CDR3 region: CASSYSGEPWGNEQFF. The CDR3 nucleotides read TGTGCCAGCAGTTACTCCGGCGAACCCTGGGGCAATGAGCAGTTCTTC.

This rearrangement joins TRBV5-3 to TRBJ1-5; no firm D call. TRBV5-3 is assigned to the ORF class and has an uncertain function. The ends were cut back, 3 bases at V and 5 bases at J, with 6 bases in the middle. This CDR3 contains 12 residues. Here the CDR3 reads CARSSLDQPQHF. The CDR3 nucleotides are TGTGCCAGAAGCTCACTCGATCAGCCCCAGCATTTT.

This sequence joins TRBV2 and TRBJ1-6, with 7 bases that match TRBD1. This CDR3 contains 13 residues. The germline V gene encodes CDR1 SNHLY and CDR2 FYNNEI. V lost 5 bases, J lost 7 bases, and 2 bases stayed unmatched. The CDR3 protein is CASSSGGNSPLHF. CDR3 DNA: TGTGCCAGCAGTTCAGGGGGGAATTCACCCCTCCACTTT. Combining the CDR3 with reference TRBV2 and TRBJ1-6 gives the whole variable domain EPEVTQTPSHQVTQMGQEVILRCVPISNHLYFYWYRQILGQKVEFLVSFYNNEISEKSEIFDDQFSVERPDGSNFTLKIRSTKLEDSAMYFCASSSGGNSPLHFGNGTRLTVT.

This clonotype was found a few times. This chain joins TRBV7-6 and TRBJ2-5; D is undetermined. Trimming removed 5 bases at V and 2 bases at J, with 12 bases between. The germline CDR1 and CDR2 sequences are SGHVS and FNYEAQ. This CDR3 comprises 14 residues. The CDR3 DNA reads TGTGCCAGCAGCCCCGGGTCTATACAAGAGACCCAGTACTTC. Protein product: CASSPGSIQETQYF.

The chain combines TRBV10-3 with TRBJ1-2; D is uncertain. CDR1 is ENHRY, CDR2 SYGVKD, per germline. V lost 4 bases, J lost 4 bases, and 7 bases lay in between. This CDR3 contains 12 residues. The CDR3, as DNA: TGTGCCATCAGTGCCCCTTCCTATGGCTACACCTTC. It translates to CAISAPSYGYTF.

This clonotype showed up just a few times. The chain links TRBV12-3 or TRBV12-4 to TRBJ2-7; D gene uncertain. V was shortened by 3 bases and J by 1 base, with 4 bases between the two germline ends. This CDR3 is built from 12 residues. The DNA for the CDR3 is TGTGCCAGCAGTTTTATGTCCTACGAGCAGTACTTC. Amino acid sequence: CASSFMSYEQYF.

This clonotype occurred a few times. The genes are TRBV6-6 and TRBJ2-1, with 10 bases lining up with TRBD2. The germline gives CDR1 MNHNY, CDR2 SVGAGI (reference sequence). This CDR3 has 13 residues. Trimming removed 8 bases from V and 9 bases from J; junction bases left unmatched: 7. CDR3 loop: CASRLAGAGEQFF. The CDR3 region has the DNA TGTGCCAGCCGGCTAGCGGGAGCGGGTGAGCAGTTCTTC.

This clonotype was found many times. The chain carries TRBV5-1 and TRBJ1-5, with D possibly matching TRBD1 (6 bases). The CDR3 spans 14 residues. CDR1 and CDR2 from the germline V gene are SGHRS and YFSETQ. V dropped 4 bases and J dropped 6 bases, with 14 bases sitting between them. This CDR3 is CASSGGAPGQPQHF. The CDR3 coding sequence is TGCGCCAGCAGCGGGGGGGCACCGGGTCAGCCCCAGCATTTT.

This clonotype was observed a few times. V and J are TRBV10-3 and TRBJ2-5; D possibly matches TRBD1 or TRBD2 (5 bases each). The CDR3 loop spans 15 amino acids. The V end was cut by 4 bases, the J end by 7 bases, with 19 bases between. Germline CDR1 and CDR2: ENHRY and SYGVKD. This CDR3 reads CAISGAGDPPGTQYF. The CDR3 nucleotides are TGTGCCATCAGTGGTGCTGGGGACCCTCCGGGGACCCAGTACTTC.

This clonotype was counted ten times or more. The rearrangement uses TRBV18 and TRBJ2-3; 11 positions match TRBD2. Germline V CDR1 and CDR2: KGHSH, LQKENI. The CDR3 is made up of 15 amino acids. The V segment lost 1 base and the J segment 4 bases; nucleotides outside the gene matches: 1. The CDR3 DNA sequence: TGTGCCAGCTCACCACAACTAGCGGGAGCAGATACGCAGTATTTT. As protein: CASSPQLAGADTQYF.

This clonotype was seen a few times. CDR3 in amino acids: CASSQDPTLDRAAQHF. CDR3 nucleotides: TGCGCCAGCAGCCAAGATCCCACCCTTGACAGGGCAGCCCAGCATTTT. The chain recombines TRBV4-1 with TRBJ1-5; 7 nucleotides line up with TRBD1. This CDR3 contains 16 residues. From germline, CDR1 is MGHRA and CDR2 YSYEKL. Trimming cost V 0 bases and J 11 bases; bases outside gene matches: 13.

The CDR3 is CASTPPGYNSPLHF. The CDR3 DNA reads TGTGCCAGCACCCCCCCGGGATATAATTCACCCCTCCACTTT. The V and J genes are TRBV25-1 and TRBJ1-6, with D unresolved. The CDR3 has 14 residues. The ends were cut back, 7 bases at V and 4 bases at J, with 11 bases in the middle. CDR1 MGHDK and CDR2 SYGVNS come from the germline V gene. The variable domain in full, with the rest retrieved from reference TRBV25-1 and TRBJ1-6, is EADIYQTPRYLVIGTGKKITLECSQTMGHDKMYWYQQDPGMELHLIHYSYGVNSTEKGDLSSESTVSRIRTEHFPLTLESARPSHTSQYLCASTPPGYNSPLHFGNGTRLTVT.

In its sample, this clonotype was seen many times. The chain recombines TRBV12-3 or TRBV12-4 with TRBJ1-5, with 8 nucleotides matching TRBD1. V lost 8 bases to trimming and J lost 2 bases; unmatched junction nucleotides: 5. This CDR3 comprises 14 residues. Here the CDR3 reads CASGQGFGNQPQHF. CDR3 in DNA: TGTGCCAGCGGACAGGGCTTCGGCAATCAGCCCCAGCATTTT.

This clonotype was detected a few times. CDR3 in amino acids: CSVLGQREGNEQFF. The CDR3, as DNA: TGCAGCGTTCTTGGTCAGCGGGAGGGGAATGAGCAGTTCTTC. The rearrangement links TRBV29-1 to TRBJ2-1, with 10 bases that match TRBD2. This CDR3 has 14 residues. Germline V gene lookup returns CDR1 SQVTM and CDR2 ANQGSEA. The J segment lost 7 bases and the V segment lost 5 bases, leaving 8 bases of the junction unmatched.

V and J are TRBV6-1 and TRBJ2-2, with 7 bases that match TRBD1. The CDR3 runs 18 residues. With V trimmed by 5 bases and J by 2 bases, 14 bases remained unmatched. Germline V gene lookup returns CDR1 MNHNS and CDR2 SASEGT. CDR3 nucleotides: TGTGCCAGCAGTAATCCATCGGGACAGCCGATAAACACCGGGGAGCTGTTTTTT. This encodes CASSNPSGQPINTGELFF.

This clonotype appeared many times. The J gene is TRBJ1-2, the V gene TRBV12-3 or TRBV12-4; the D is unclear. Between the trimmed V and J ends, which lost 2 bases and 6 bases, there was a span of 13 bases. This CDR3 region has 14 residues. The CDR3 reads CASSLLTGRDGYTF. The DNA of the CDR3 is TGTGCCAGCAGTTTATTGACGGGGAGGGATGGCTACACCTTC.

This clonotype was detected only a few times. V gene TRBV20-1 combines with J gene TRBJ1-3, with 11 bases matching TRBD1. The V gene end was trimmed by 0 bases and the J gene end by 0 bases; junction bases not matched to a gene: 13. This CDR3 contains 20 residues. Germline-derived CDR1 and CDR2 are DFQATT and SNEGSKA (reference sequence). The CDR3 spells CSARDADGTGGSSSGNTIYF. The CDR3 bases are TGCAGTGCTAGAGACGCGGACGGGACAGGGGGTTCGAGCTCTGGAAACACCATATATTTT.